This passage covers 20 T cell receptor beta chains from one sample sequenced in a study of PD-1 blockade in mismatch repair-deficient tumors. Repertoires were generated with immunoSEQ multiplex PCR, while TCRdb's copy carries only in-frame clones and drops some. The sample lists about 24,000 clones, more than 80% seen once, with around 20% in the top ten. The material was peripheral blood, obtained 12 weeks after starting pembrolizumab. The source of these receptors is an adult with mismatch repair-deficient cancer.

The sample holds one count of this clone. The chain uses TRBV11-2 and TRBJ2-7, with D uncertain. Trimming cost V 5 bases and J 5 bases, with 13 bases left between them. In germline, CDR1 is SGHAT, CDR2 FQNNGV. The CDR3 extends over 13 amino acids. CDR3 in amino acids: CASSTPSLNEQYF. The CDR3 DNA follows: TGTGCCAGCAGCACCCCGAGTCTTAACGAGCAGTACTTC.

The CDR3 DNA sequence: TGTGCCAGCAGAAGGGAGGTTGAGTGGAGTGAGCAGTTCTTC. It translates to CASRREVEWSEQFF. The gene calls are TRBV13 and TRBJ2-1, with D perhaps matching TRBD2 (6 bases). The germline V gene has CDR1 PRHDT and CDR2 FYEKMQ (reference sequence). The CDR3 is 14 residues long. Trimming cost V 6 bases and J 9 bases, with 18 bases left between them.

This chain connects TRBV29-1 to TRBJ2-3; 9 bases align to TRBD1. The germline V gene encodes CDR1 SQVTM and CDR2 ANQGSEA. Losses at the gene ends were 4 bases for V and 6 bases for J; bases not matched to a gene: 2. This CDR3 region has 12 residues. As DNA, the CDR3 is TGCAGCGTTGGGACAGGGGTGGATACGCAGTATTTT. Its translation is CSVGTGVDTQYF.

This sequence joins TRBV29-1 and TRBJ1-2; D is unresolved. V lost 7 bases to trimming and J lost 2 bases, with 14 bases between them. Per the germline V gene, CDR1 is SQVTM and CDR2 is ANQGSEA. This CDR3 is built from 13 residues. This CDR3 reads CSAEARENYGYTF. DNA for the CDR3: TGCAGCGCAGAGGCCCGGGAGAACTATGGCTACACCTTC.

This chain uses TRBV7-2 with TRBJ2-5; maybe TRBD2 (6 bases). V dropped 0 bases and J dropped 0 bases, with 11 bases sitting between them. The CDR3 has 16 residues. CDR1 is SGHTA, CDR2 FQGNSA, per germline. The CDR3 DNA follows: TGTGCCAGCAGCTTAGCGCGTCTAGCGTACCAAGAGACCCAGTACTTC. This translates into CASSLARLAYQETQYF.

This clone was seen more than once but under ten times. In DNA, the CDR3 is TGTGCCAGCAGCTTATTGGGACTTAGCAATCAGCCCCAGCATTTT. Translated: CASSLLGLSNQPQHF. The V call is TRBV7-2, the J call TRBJ1-5; D is possibly TRBD1 (5 bases). V gave up 2 bases and J gave up 0 bases, with 8 bases separating them. Germline CDR1 SGHTA, CDR2 FQGNSA. This CDR3 spans 15 amino acids.

The chain has TRBV6-1 and TRBJ2-2; 10 bases fit TRBD2. V shed 7 bases, J shed 3 bases, and the junction held 2 bases outside the gene matches. CDR1 MNHNS and CDR2 SASEGT come from the germline V gene. CDR3 length: 14 residues. CDR3 sequence: CASKREGDTGELFF. Written as DNA, the CDR3 is TGTGCCAGCAAGCGGGAGGGAGACACCGGGGAGCTGTTTTTT.

The V call is TRBV29-1, the J call TRBJ1-2; a possible D gene is TRBD1 (6 bases). This CDR3 has 14 amino acids. V lost 6 bases to trimming and J lost 4 bases, with 18 bases between them. CDR1 is SQVTM, CDR2 ANQGSEA, per germline. The CDR3 DNA reads TGCAGCGTCGTCGACCCTGGGGGCAGCTATGGCTACACCTTC. This codes for CSVVDPGGSYGYTF. Full variable domain (remainder filled in from reference TRBV29-1 and TRBJ1-2): SAVISQKPSRDICQRGTSLTIQCQVDSQVTMMFWYRQQPGQSLTLIATANQGSEATYESGFVIDKFPISRPNLTFSTLTVSNMSPEDSSIYLCSVVDPGGSYGYTFGSGTRLTVV.

This rearrangement joins TRBV4-3 to TRBJ1-5; D is ambiguous. Trimming took off 3 bases at V and 0 bases at J, with 6 bases between the two ends. CDR1 and CDR2 from the germline V gene are LGHNA and YSLEER. The CDR3 extends over 14 amino acids. CDR3 nucleotide sequence: TGCGCCAGCAGCCAGACCTATAGCAATCAGCCCCAGCATTTT. Amino acid sequence: CASSQTYSNQPQHF.

A few counts support this clone. This rearrangement joins TRBV19 to TRBJ2-1; no clear D. The CDR3 spans 14 residues. V lost 2 bases to trimming and J lost 4 bases, with 9 bases between them. Germline V CDR1 and CDR2: LNHDA, SQIVND (reference sequence). CDR3 coding DNA: TGTGCCAGTAGTATAACGGACGGATACAATGAGCAGTTCTTC. Translation: CASSITDGYNEQFF.

This rearrangement joins TRBV4-1 to TRBJ2-5; possible D gene TRBD2, 5 bases. This CDR3 is built from 14 residues. The V gene's germline CDR1 is MGHRA and CDR2 YSYEKL. Trimming removed 2 bases at V and 3 bases at J, with 10 bases between. As DNA, the CDR3 is TGCGCCAGCAGCCAAAGCCCAGCGGAAGAGACCCAGTACTTC. Translated: CASSQSPAEETQYF.

The rearrangement links TRBV11-1 to TRBJ2-1; D may be TRBD1 (6 bases). The CDR3 runs to 13 residues. Trimming removed 3 bases from V and 10 bases from J, with 13 bases in between. Germline V lookup: CDR1 SGHAT, CDR2 FQDESV (reference sequence). CDR3 region: CASSFSRGSEQFF. CDR3 in DNA: TGTGCCAGCAGCTTCTCCAGGGGAAGCGAGCAGTTCTTC.

The chain uses TRBV19 and TRBJ2-5; D could derive from TRBD1 or TRBD2 (5 bases each). Trimming removed 4 bases at V and 5 bases at J, with 17 bases between. The CDR3 is made up of 15 amino acids. Germline V gives CDR1 LNHDA, CDR2 SQIVND (reference sequence). CDR3 protein: CASSTSGARRETQYF. The CDR3 DNA reads TGTGCCAGTAGTACATCCGGGGCTCGGAGGGAGACCCAGTACTTC.

This sequence joins TRBV5-6 and TRBJ1-4; D is unclear. Trimming pared 6 bases from V and 4 bases from J, leaving 10 bases between. Germline V lookup: CDR1 SGHDT, CDR2 YYEEEE. The CDR3 sequence is 13 residues long. The CDR3 spells CASTRADNEKLFF. In nucleotides, the CDR3 is TGTGCCAGCACCCGGGCCGATAATGAAAAACTGTTTTTT.

The genes are TRBV5-5 and TRBJ2-1; D ambiguous. This CDR3 has 14 amino acids. CDR1 is SGHKS, CDR2 YYEKEE, per germline (reference sequence). V lost 2 bases and J 7 bases, leaving 13 bases between the germline ends. The CDR3 spells CASSFDSVMNEQFF. DNA of the CDR3: TGTGCCAGCAGCTTCGATTCGGTAATGAATGAGCAGTTCTTC.

This clone was observed a single time. The chain carries TRBV7-2 and TRBJ2-3; D ambiguous. V lost 5 bases to trimming and J lost 2 bases, with 11 bases between them. Germline V gene lookup returns CDR1 SGHTA and CDR2 FQGNSA. The CDR3 totals 14 residues. The CDR3 is CASSPNRDTDTQYF. The CDR3 bases are TGTGCCAGCAGCCCAAATAGGGACACAGATACGCAGTATTTT.

This sequence joins TRBV19 and TRBJ1-2; 7 bases match TRBD1. In germline, CDR1 is LNHDA, CDR2 SQIVND (reference sequence). The CDR3 has 15 amino acids. V was clipped by 4 bases and J by 2 bases; unmatched bases: 7. The CDR3 sequence is CASSRDSSYNYGYTF. The CDR3 DNA reads TGTGCCAGTAGTAGGGACAGTTCATACAACTATGGCTACACCTTC.

This chain joins TRBV5-1 and TRBJ1-1; D call uncertain. The germline V and J ends were trimmed by 2 bases and 0 bases, with 8 bases remaining between them. The CDR3 has 14 amino acids. From germline, CDR1 is SGHRS and CDR2 YFSETQ. CDR3: CASSFRGMNTEAFF. DNA of the CDR3: TGCGCCAGCAGCTTCCGGGGTATGAACACTGAAGCTTTCTTT.

This clone was counted a few times. CDR3 in amino acids: CASSLRTQKNIQYF. For the CDR3, the DNA is TGTGCCAGCAGCTTAAGGACACAAAAAAACATTCAGTACTTC. The chain has TRBV7-2 and TRBJ2-4, with D perhaps TRBD1 (5 bases). CDR3 length: 14 residues. In germline, CDR1 is SGHTA, CDR2 FQGNSA. The V end lost 2 bases, the J end lost 4 bases, and 9 bases lay between the germline ends. The whole variable domain, filled in from reference TRBV7-2 and TRBJ2-4, reads GAGVSQSPSNKVTEKGKDVELRCDPISGHTALYWYRQSLGQGLEFLIYFQGNSAPDKSGLPSDRFSAERTGGSVSTLTIQRTQQEDSAVYLCASSLRTQKNIQYFGAGTRLSVL.

This clone showed up just once. This chain uses TRBV21-1 with TRBJ2-5. TRBV21-1 is a recognized pseudogene. The CDR3 is 16 residues long. This CDR3 is CASSNGASGPQETQYF. The CDR3 DNA is TGTGCCAGCAGCAATGGTGCCTCGGGGCCCCAAGAGACCCAGTACTTC.